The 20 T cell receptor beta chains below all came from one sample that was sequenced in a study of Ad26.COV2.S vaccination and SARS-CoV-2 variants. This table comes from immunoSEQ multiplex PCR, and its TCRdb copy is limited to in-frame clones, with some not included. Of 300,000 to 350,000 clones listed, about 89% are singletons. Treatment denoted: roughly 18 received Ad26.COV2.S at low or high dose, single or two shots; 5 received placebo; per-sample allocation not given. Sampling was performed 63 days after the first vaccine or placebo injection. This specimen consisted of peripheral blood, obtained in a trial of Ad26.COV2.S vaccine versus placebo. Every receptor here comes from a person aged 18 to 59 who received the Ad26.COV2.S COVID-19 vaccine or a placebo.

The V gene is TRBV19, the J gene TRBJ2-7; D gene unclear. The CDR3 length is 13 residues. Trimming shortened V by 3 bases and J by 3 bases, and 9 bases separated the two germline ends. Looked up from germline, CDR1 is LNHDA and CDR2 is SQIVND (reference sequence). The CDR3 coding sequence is TGTGCCAGTAGTATCAACCGATACTACGAGCAGTACTTC. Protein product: CASSINRYYEQYF.

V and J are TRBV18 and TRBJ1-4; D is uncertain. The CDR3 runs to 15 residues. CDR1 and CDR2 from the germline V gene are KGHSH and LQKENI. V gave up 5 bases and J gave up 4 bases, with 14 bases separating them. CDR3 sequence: CASSAARGDNEKLFF. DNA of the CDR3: TGTGCCAGCTCAGCTGCTCGCGGGGATAATGAAAAACTGTTTTTT.

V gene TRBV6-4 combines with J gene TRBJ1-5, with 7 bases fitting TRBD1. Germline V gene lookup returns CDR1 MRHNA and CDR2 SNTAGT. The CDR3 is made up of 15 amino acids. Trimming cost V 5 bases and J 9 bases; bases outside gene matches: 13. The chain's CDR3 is CASSRDSGAGSPQHF. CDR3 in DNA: TGTGCCAGCAGTAGGGACAGCGGGGCCGGATCGCCCCAGCATTTT.

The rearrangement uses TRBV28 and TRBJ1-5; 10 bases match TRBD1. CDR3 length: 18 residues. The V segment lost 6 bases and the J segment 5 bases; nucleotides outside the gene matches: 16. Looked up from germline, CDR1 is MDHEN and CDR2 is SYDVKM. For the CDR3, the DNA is TGTGCCAGCAGCTTGCCCCGGGACAGGGGCTCCGAGCATCAGCCCCAGCATTTT. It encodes CASSLPRDRGSEHQPQHF.

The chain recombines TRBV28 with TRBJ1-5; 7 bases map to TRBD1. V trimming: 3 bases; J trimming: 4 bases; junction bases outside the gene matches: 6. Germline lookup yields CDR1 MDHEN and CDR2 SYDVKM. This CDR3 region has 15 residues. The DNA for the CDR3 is TGTGCCAGCAGTTTTTCGGGACAGCCTAATCAGCCCCAGCATTTT. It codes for CASSFSGQPNQPQHF.

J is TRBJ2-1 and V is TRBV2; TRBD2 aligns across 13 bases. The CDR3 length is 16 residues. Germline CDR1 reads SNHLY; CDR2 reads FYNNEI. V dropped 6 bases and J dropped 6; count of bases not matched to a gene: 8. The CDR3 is CASRELAGGPSNEQFF. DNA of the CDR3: TGTGCCAGCAGGGAACTAGCGGGGGGGCCGAGCAATGAGCAGTTCTTC.

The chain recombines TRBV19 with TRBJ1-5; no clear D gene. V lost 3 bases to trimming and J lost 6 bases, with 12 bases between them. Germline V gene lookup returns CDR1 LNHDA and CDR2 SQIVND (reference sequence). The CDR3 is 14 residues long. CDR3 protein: CASSINSIGQPQHF. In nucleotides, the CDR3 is TGTGCCAGTAGTATCAATAGTATTGGTCAGCCCCAGCATTTT.

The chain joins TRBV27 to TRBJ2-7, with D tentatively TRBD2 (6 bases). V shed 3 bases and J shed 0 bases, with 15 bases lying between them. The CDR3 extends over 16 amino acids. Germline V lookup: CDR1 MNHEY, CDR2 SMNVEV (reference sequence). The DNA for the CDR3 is TGTGCCAGCAGTTTTGCGGGACGGGAAAGCTCCTACGAGCAGTACTTC. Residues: CASSFAGRESSYEQYF.

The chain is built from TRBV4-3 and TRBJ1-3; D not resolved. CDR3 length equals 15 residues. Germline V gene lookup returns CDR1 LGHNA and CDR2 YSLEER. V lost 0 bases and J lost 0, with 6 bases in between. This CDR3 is CASSQDISSGNTIYF. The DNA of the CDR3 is TGCGCCAGCAGCCAAGACATCAGCTCTGGAAACACCATATATTTT.

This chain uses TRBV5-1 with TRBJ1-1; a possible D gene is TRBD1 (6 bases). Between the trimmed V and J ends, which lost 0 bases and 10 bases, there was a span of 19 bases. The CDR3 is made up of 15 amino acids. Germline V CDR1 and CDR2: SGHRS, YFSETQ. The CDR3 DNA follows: TGCGCCAGCAGCTTGGCCCAAGTCCCGGGGGCGGTAGCTTTCTTT. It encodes CASSLAQVPGAVAFF.

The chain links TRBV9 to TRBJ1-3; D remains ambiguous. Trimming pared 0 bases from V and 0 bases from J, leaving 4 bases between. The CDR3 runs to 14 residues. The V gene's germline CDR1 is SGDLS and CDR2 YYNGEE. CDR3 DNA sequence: TGTGCCAGCAGCGTAGAAACCTCTGGAAACACCATATATTTT. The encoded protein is CASSVETSGNTIYF. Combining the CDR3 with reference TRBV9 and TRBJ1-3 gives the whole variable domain DSGVTQTPKHLITATGQRVTLRCSPRSGDLSVYWYQQSLDQGLQFLIQYYNGEERAKGNILERFSAQQFPDLHSELNLSSLELGDSALYFCASSVETSGNTIYFGEGSWLTVV.

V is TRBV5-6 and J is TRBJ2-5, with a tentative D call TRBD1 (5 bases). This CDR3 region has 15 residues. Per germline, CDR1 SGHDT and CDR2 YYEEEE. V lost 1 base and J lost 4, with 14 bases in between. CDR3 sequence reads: CASSLRGREGETQYF. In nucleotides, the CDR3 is TGTGCCAGCAGCTTGCGAGGCAGGGAAGGAGAGACCCAGTACTTC. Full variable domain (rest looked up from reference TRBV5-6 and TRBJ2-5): DAGVTQSPTHLIKTRGQQVTLRCSPKSGHDTVSWYQQALGQGPQFIFQYYEEEERQRGNFPDRFSGHQFPNYSSELNVNALLLGDSALYLCASSLRGREGETQYFGPGTRLLVL.

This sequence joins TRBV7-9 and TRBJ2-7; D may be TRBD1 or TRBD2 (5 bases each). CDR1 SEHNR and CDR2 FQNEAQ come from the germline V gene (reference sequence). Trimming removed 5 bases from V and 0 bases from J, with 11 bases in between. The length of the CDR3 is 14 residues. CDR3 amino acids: CASSTRDGSYEQYF. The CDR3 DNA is TGTGCCAGCAGCACACGGGACGGCTCCTACGAGCAGTACTTC.

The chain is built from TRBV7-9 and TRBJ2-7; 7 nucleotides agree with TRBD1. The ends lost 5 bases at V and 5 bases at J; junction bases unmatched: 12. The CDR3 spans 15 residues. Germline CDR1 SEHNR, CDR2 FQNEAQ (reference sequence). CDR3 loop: CASSPTTGSGNEQYF. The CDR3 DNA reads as TGTGCCAGCAGCCCGACGACAGGGAGTGGTAACGAGCAGTACTTC.

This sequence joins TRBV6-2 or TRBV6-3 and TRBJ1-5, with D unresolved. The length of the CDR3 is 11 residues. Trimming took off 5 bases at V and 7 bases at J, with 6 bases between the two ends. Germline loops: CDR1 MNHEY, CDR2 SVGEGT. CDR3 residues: CASSAGQPQHF. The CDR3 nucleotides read TGTGCCAGCAGTGCCGGACAGCCCCAGCATTTT.

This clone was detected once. The CDR3 DNA follows: TGTGCCAGCAGCCTGATCAGGGGGAATGAAAAACTGTTTTTT. Its protein is CASSLIRGNEKLFF. The V call is TRBV28, the J call TRBJ1-4; TRBD1 aligns across 7 bases. The CDR3 is 14 amino acids. Unmatched junction bases numbered 6, after V lost 6 bases and J lost 5 bases. The germline gives CDR1 MDHEN, CDR2 SYDVKM.

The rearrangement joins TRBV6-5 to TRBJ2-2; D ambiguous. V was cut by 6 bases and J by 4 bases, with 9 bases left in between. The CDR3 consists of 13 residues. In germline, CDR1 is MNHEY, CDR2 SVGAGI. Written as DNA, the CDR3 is TGTGCCAGCAGGAACACGGGCACCGGGGAGCTGTTTTTT. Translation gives CASRNTGTGELFF.

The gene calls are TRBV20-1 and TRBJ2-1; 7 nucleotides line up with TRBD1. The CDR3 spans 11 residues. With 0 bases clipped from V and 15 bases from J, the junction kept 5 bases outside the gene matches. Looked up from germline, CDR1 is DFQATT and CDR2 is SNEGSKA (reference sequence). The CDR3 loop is CSAREGGQWFF. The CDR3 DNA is TGCAGTGCTAGAGAAGGGGGCCAGTGGTTCTTC.

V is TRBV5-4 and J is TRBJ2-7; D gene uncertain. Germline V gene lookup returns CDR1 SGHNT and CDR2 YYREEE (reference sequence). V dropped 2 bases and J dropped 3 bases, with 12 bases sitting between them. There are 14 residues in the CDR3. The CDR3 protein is CASSLSSSGYEQYF. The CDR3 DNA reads TGTGCCAGCAGCTTATCTTCTTCCGGCTACGAGCAGTACTTC. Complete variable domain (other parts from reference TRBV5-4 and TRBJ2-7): ETGVTQSPTHLIKTRGQQVTLRCSSQSGHNTVSWYQQALGQGPQFIFQYYREEENGRGNFPPRFSGLQFPNYSSELNVNALELDDSALYLCASSLSSSGYEQYFGPGTRLTVT.

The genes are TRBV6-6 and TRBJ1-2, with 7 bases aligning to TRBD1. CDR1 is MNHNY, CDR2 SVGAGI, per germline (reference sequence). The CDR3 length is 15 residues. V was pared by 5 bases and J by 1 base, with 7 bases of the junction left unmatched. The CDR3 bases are TGTGCCAGCAGTCAGGGGACAGCGGTTAACTATGGCTACACCTTC. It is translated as CASSQGTAVNYGYTF.